This T cell receptor beta chain derives from a study of blood T cell repertoires in COVID-19. Germline CDR1 is LGHNA and CDR2 is YSLEER. The CDR3 loop spans 15 amino acids. Trimming took 5 bases from V and 5 from J; bases not matched to a gene: 11. Assay used: immunoSEQ multiplex PCR; TCRdb lists only in-frame clones, some missing. The sample has under 250,000 clones, 65% to 90% seen once. The gene calls are TRBV4-3 and TRBJ1-1, with 7 positions matching TRBD1. This clonotype originated in a woman in her seventies with acute or convalescent COVID-19. The specimen sequenced was peripheral blood. The CDR3 DNA follows: TGCGCCAGCAGCACCTTGAAGGACAGGCGAACTGAAGCTTTCTTT. The encoded protein is CASSTLKDRRTEAFF.